These 21 T cell receptor beta chains share one sample of origin, sequenced in a study of cytomegalovirus exposure and HLA in healthy donors. Amplification used 60 Vbeta primers and 13 Jbeta primers. The repertoire was sequenced with immunoSEQ multiplex PCR; TCRdb's copy has only in-frame clones and lacks some. The sample comprises 100,000 or so clones, 77% of which are singletons, and 11% rests with the top ten. The sample comprised PBMCs. These receptors were collected from a man in his forties or fifties in good health and CMV-seropositive.

The chain carries TRBV5-1 and TRBJ1-6; 8 bases map to TRBD1. This CDR3 has 18 residues. V lost 4 bases and J lost 7; bases outside the gene matches: 16. Germline V lookup: CDR1 SGHRS, CDR2 YFSETQ. The CDR3 DNA follows: TGCGCCAGCAGCCCAACCAGGGCAGGGGGCCTAAGGAATTCACCCCTCCACTTT. Translated, it gives CASSPTRAGGLRNSPLHF.

The J gene is TRBJ1-2, the V gene TRBV19; possibly TRBD1 for D (6 bases). CDR3 length: 14 residues. Per germline, CDR1 LNHDA and CDR2 SQIVND (reference sequence). The CDR3 loop is CDTLTRGISYGYTF. The CDR3 nucleotides are TGTGACACCCTTACCAGGGGTATAAGCTATGGCTACACCTTC.

Comment on this clone: This sample includes further DNA sequences coding for the same CDR3. V usage is TRBV28 and J usage is TRBJ1-2; TRBD1 matches 9 bases. The germline V gene has CDR1 MDHEN and CDR2 SYDVKM. CDR3 length: 14 amino acids. V shed 6 bases and J 0 bases; nucleotides not matched to a gene: 2. The CDR3 region is CASRRTGANYGYTF. Written as DNA, the CDR3 is TGTGCCAGCAGGAGGACAGGGGCTAACTATGGCTACACCTTC.

The chain recombines TRBV23-1 with TRBJ2-1; D is unclear. TRBV23-1 is an ORF, and what it does is uncertain. Between the trimmed V and J ends, which lost 6 bases and 4 bases, there was a span of 7 bases. There are 12 residues in the CDR3. The CDR3 reads CASRQAYNEQFF. As DNA, the CDR3 is TGCGCCAGCAGGCAGGCATACAATGAGCAGTTCTTC.

This rearrangement joins TRBV28 to TRBJ1-6; a weak D match, TRBD1 (5 bases). The CDR3 consists of 16 residues. Trimming removed 3 bases at V and 7 bases at J, with 16 bases between. Germline V gives CDR1 MDHEN, CDR2 SYDVKM. The CDR3 loop reads CASSFPITGGNSPLHF. The CDR3 DNA is TGTGCCAGCAGTTTCCCCATTACAGGTGGGAATTCACCCCTCCACTTT.

The rearrangement uses TRBV4-3 and TRBJ1-5; D ambiguous. CDR3 length: 15 amino acids. V gave up 0 bases and J gave up 0 bases, with 6 bases separating them. Per germline, CDR1 LGHNA and CDR2 YSLEER. CDR3 loop: CASSQDSTSNQPQHF. The CDR3 DNA is TGCGCCAGCAGCCAAGATTCTACTAGCAATCAGCCCCAGCATTTT.

The chain recombines TRBV10-3 with TRBJ1-2, with 7 bases that match TRBD1. J gave up 4 bases and V 10 bases, and 12 bases lay outside the gene matches. The V gene's germline CDR1 is ENHRY and CDR2 SYGVKD. CDR3 length: 14 residues. The CDR3 DNA reads TGTGCCACGAGGGGGCTTAACGGCGGCTATGGCTACACCTTC. The encoded protein is CATRGLNGGYGYTF.

The chain is built from TRBV2 and TRBJ1-1, with TRBD1 as a possible D gene (6 bases). The CDR3 extends over 14 amino acids. V lost 6 bases and J lost 5, with 16 bases in between. Germline loops: CDR1 SNHLY, CDR2 FYNNEI. The CDR3 spells CASSPLGGGTEAFF. As DNA, the CDR3 is TGTGCCAGCAGCCCATTAGGGGGGGGGACTGAAGCTTTCTTT. Combining the CDR3 with reference TRBV2 and TRBJ1-1 gives the whole variable domain EPEVTQTPSHQVTQMGQEVILRCVPISNHLYFYWYRQILGQKVEFLVSFYNNEISEKSEIFDDQFSVERPDGSNFTLKIRSTKLEDSAMYFCASSPLGGGTEAFFGQGTRLTVV.

Note on this clone: The junction shows a germline mismatch at one end, possibly a read error. The chain uses TRBV4-3 and TRBJ1-6, with 8 positions matching TRBD1. This CDR3 comprises 17 residues. Germline V gene lookup returns CDR1 LGHNA and CDR2 YSLEER. The CDR3 DNA follows: TGCGTCAGCAGCCAAGAGCCAGGGGGCGCGATTGATTCACCCCTCCACTTT. Protein product: CVSSQEPGGAIDSPLHF.

This rearrangement joins TRBV10-3 to TRBJ1-1, with 9 bases that match TRBD1. Germline CDR1 ENHRY, CDR2 SYGVKD. This CDR3 is 13 amino acids long. The V and J ends lost 6 bases and 4 bases, in that order; junction bases with no gene match: 3. CDR3 in amino acids: CAIRGQGITEAFF. The CDR3 nucleotides read TGTGCCATCAGGGGACAGGGAATCACTGAAGCTTTCTTT.

Only one count was recorded for this clone. This sample also contains other DNA sequences that code for the same CDR3. The chain couples TRBV11-3 to TRBJ2-3; weak D call: TRBD2 (5 bases). Germline values: CDR1 SGHNT, CDR2 YENEEA. V lost 1 base and J 3 bases, leaving 8 bases between the germline ends. The CDR3 has 14 residues. CDR3 DNA sequence: TGTGCCAGCAGCTTAGGGACTGGGACAGATACGCAGTATTTT. This gives the protein CASSLGTGTDTQYF.

The chain carries TRBV7-2 and TRBJ2-3; tentatively, D is TRBD2 (6 bases). CDR3 length: 15 amino acids. The V end was cut by 1 base, the J end by 0 bases, with 8 bases between. CDR1 and CDR2 from the germline V gene are SGHTA and FQGNSA. The CDR3 spells CASSLGGVSTDTQYF. The CDR3, as DNA: TGTGCCAGCAGCTTAGGCGGGGTCAGCACAGATACGCAGTATTTT.

This chain uses TRBV11-2 with TRBJ2-7, with 7 bases matching TRBD2. The CDR3 has 14 amino acids. The germline V gene has CDR1 SGHAT and CDR2 FQNNGV. Trimming at V came to 6 bases and at J to 0 bases, leaving 5 bases not matched to a gene. Here the CDR3 reads CASRGLMSSYEQYF. CDR3 coding DNA: TGTGCCAGCAGGGGACTAATGAGCTCCTACGAGCAGTACTTC.

CDR3 DNA: TGTGCCAGCAGCTTAGGACAGGTGGACATTCAGTACTTC. Amino acid sequence: CASSLGQVDIQYF. This chain joins TRBV7-2 and TRBJ2-4; the D gene is possibly TRBD1 (6 bases). V was cut by 1 base and J by 8 bases, with 9 bases left in between. The CDR3 has 13 amino acids. From germline, CDR1 is SGHTA and CDR2 FQGNSA.

To note about this clone: This specimen includes other DNA sequences encoding the same CDR3. The chain is built from TRBV5-1 and TRBJ1-5, with unresolved D. The germline V and J ends were trimmed by 3 bases and 1 base, with 11 bases remaining between them. CDR3 length: 15 residues. The germline V gene has CDR1 SGHRS and CDR2 YFSETQ. CDR3 residues: CASSWTTGSNQPQHF. For the CDR3, the DNA is TGCGCCAGCAGCTGGACGACGGGAAGCAATCAGCCCCAGCATTTT.

The chain is built from TRBV7-2 and TRBJ2-3, with 13 bases aligning to TRBD2. Germline-derived CDR1 and CDR2 are SGHTA and FQGNSA. The J segment lost 10 bases and the V segment lost 1 base, leaving 5 bases of the junction unmatched. The CDR3 spans 15 residues. The CDR3 sequence: CASSLDGLAGAPQYF. The DNA of the CDR3 is TGTGCCAGCAGCTTAGACGGACTAGCGGGGGCTCCGCAGTATTTT. Supplemented by reference TRBV7-2 and TRBJ2-3, the full variable domain reads GAGVSQSPSNKVTEKGKDVELRCDPISGHTALYWYRQSLGQGLEFLIYFQGNSAPDKSGLPSDRFSAERTGGSVSTLTIQRTQQEDSAVYLCASSLDGLAGAPQYFGPGTRLTVL.

The chain couples TRBV2 to TRBJ2-1; D is ambiguous. Germline CDR1 reads SNHLY; CDR2 reads FYNNEI. Trimming cost V 6 bases and J 0 bases, with 12 bases left between them. The CDR3 covers 15 residues. In DNA, the CDR3 is TGTGCCAGCAGCCCCGACCTAGGCTCCTACAATGAGCAGTTCTTC. This encodes CASSPDLGSYNEQFF. Full variable domain (missing parts from reference TRBV2 and TRBJ2-1): EPEVTQTPSHQVTQMGQEVILRCVPISNHLYFYWYRQILGQKVEFLVSFYNNEISEKSEIFDDQFSVERPDGSNFTLKIRSTKLEDSAMYFCASSPDLGSYNEQFFGPGTRLTVL.

The chain carries TRBV18 and TRBJ2-2; TRBD1 agrees at 10 bases. CDR1 is KGHSH, CDR2 LQKENI, per germline. CDR3 length equals 16 residues. Trimming removed 3 bases from V and 4 bases from J; junction bases left unmatched: 5. In DNA, the CDR3 is TGTGCCAGCTCACCGACTGGACAGGGGGGCACCGGGGAGCTGTTTTTT. It specifies CASSPTGQGGTGELFF.

The chain couples TRBV4-1 to TRBJ1-4; TRBD1 matches 9 bases. The V gene end was trimmed by 4 bases and the J gene end by 0 bases; junction bases not matched to a gene: 0. This CDR3 comprises 15 residues. Germline-derived CDR1 and CDR2 are MGHRA and YSYEKL. Here the CDR3 reads CASSRQGATNEKLFF. DNA of the CDR3: TGCGCCAGCAGCCGACAGGGGGCAACTAATGAAAAACTGTTTTTT.

The chain combines TRBV28 with TRBJ1-4, with 7 nucleotides matching TRBD1. The ends lost 5 bases at V and 0 bases at J; junction bases unmatched: 12. The germline V gene encodes CDR1 MDHEN and CDR2 SYDVKM. The CDR3 runs to 18 residues. CDR3 DNA: TGTGCCAGCAGTCCGCCCGGACAGGAGATCTCAACTAATGAAAAACTGTTTTTT. Protein: CASSPPGQEISTNEKLFF.

This chain links TRBV2 with TRBJ2-7; no clear D gene. This CDR3 has 11 residues. Germline V lookup: CDR1 SNHLY, CDR2 FYNNEI. Trimming took 7 bases from V and 3 from J, leaving 7 bases between them. The CDR3 spells CASTSGYEQYF. The CDR3 coding sequence is TGTGCCAGCACTTCGGGCTACGAGCAGTACTTC.